This is a list of T cell receptor beta chains from one sample in a study. Each CDR3 protein is one row after TCRdb ran MiXCR on the 5' RACE reads. Of over 25,000 distinct CDR3 sequences in the sample, 25% to 30% are singletons; the top ten hold about 2.3%. Sequenced material: tumor-infiltrating Tregs sorted from the breast tumor. These receptors all stem from a female donor with breast cancer. CDR3s include the opening cysteine and the closing phenylalanine or tryptophan. The D gene is left open where the match is weak. Some rows mark clone size as missing; the rest say once, few, many or name a class of expanded clone.

J gene	D gene	clone size	V gene	CDR3 protein	CDR3 DNA
TRBJ2-1	TRBD2	NA	TRBV5-5	CASSPGLINNEQFF	TGTGCCAGCAGCCCGGGACTAATTAACAATGAGCAGTTCTTC
TRBJ1-1	NA	many	TRBV5-1	CASSPRQARNTEAFF	TGCGCCAGCAGCCCCCGACAGGCGAGGAACACTGAAGCTTTCTTT
TRBJ1-1	NA	many	TRBV6-2/TRBV6-3	CASSYSPGRPLVPEAFF	TGTGCCAGCAGTTACTCGCCGGGGAGGCCCTTAGTTCCCGAAGCTTTCTTT
TRBJ2-7	NA	few	TRBV7-9	CASSLAVLATEQYF	TGTGCCAGCAGCTTAGCGGTGCTAGCGACCGAGCAGTACTTC
TRBJ1-1	NA	NA	TRBV3-1	CASRRRGTEASF	TGTGCCAGCAGACGAAGGGGAACTGAAGCTTCCTTT
TRBJ1-2	NA	many	TRBV29-1	CSVDGGLGGFRSGYTF	TGCAGCGTTGATGGGGGACTCGGGGGGTTTCGGAGTGGCTACACCTTC
TRBJ2-3	NA	NA	TRBV7-9	CASSYRRRDTQYF	TGTGCCAGCAGCTACAGGCGACGAGATACGCAGTATTTT
TRBJ1-1	NA	NA	TRBV6-5	CASSKTYNEAVF	TGTGCCAGCAGTAAGACCTACAATGAAGCTGTCTTT
TRBJ1-5	NA	many	TRBV19	CASSIIAGSRQPQHF	TGTGCCAGTAGTATAATTGCGGGTTCTCGACAGCCCCAGCATTTT
TRBJ1-6	NA	NA	TRBV11-2	CASSLRGSPLHF	TGTGCCAGCAGTCTCAGGGGTTCACCCCTCCACTTT
TRBJ1-5	NA	NA	TRBV12-3/TRBV12-4	CASSKRAGDSNQPQHF	TGTGCCAGTTCAAAGAGGGCAGGAGATAGCAATCAGCCCCAGCATTTT
TRBJ1-1	NA	few	TRBV5-1	CASSYPAGAAHKGNTEAFF	TGCGCCAGCAGCTACCCCGCTGGGGCCGCACATAAGGGAAACACTGAAGCTTTCTTT
TRBJ1-4	NA	few	TRBV7-2	CASSNREKNEKLFF	TGTGCCAGCAGCAATCGGGAGAAAAATGAAAAACTGTTTTTT
TRBJ2-1	NA	many	TRBV11-2	CASSVRDPSYNEQFF	TGTGCCAGCAGCGTAAGGGACCCCTCCTACAATGAGCAGTTCTTC
TRBJ2-7	TRBD2	many	TRBV29-1	CSVASASGSYEQYF	TGCAGCGTTGCATCGGCTAGCGGGAGCTACGAGCAGTACTTC
TRBJ1-6	NA	NA	TRBV20-1	CSAKGGAGTYNSPLHF	TGCAGTGCTAAAGGAGGGGCGGGAACCTATAATTCACCCCTCCACTTT
TRBJ1-6	NA	many	TRBV20-1	CSAREGNSPLHF	TGCAGTGCACGGGAAGGAAATTCACCCCTCCACTTT
TRBJ2-3	TRBD1	NA	TRBV6-5	CASSYLQGATSTDTQYF	TGTGCCAGCAGTTACCTTCAGGGGGCAACTAGCACAGATACGCAGTATTTT
TRBJ1-1	NA	many	TRBV7-9	CASSLSTEAFF	TGTGCCAGCAGCTTAAGTACTGAAGCTTTCTTT
TRBJ2-7	NA	many	TRBV29-1	CTAWGSDSGREQYF	TGCACCGCATGGGGATCGGACTCCGGTCGGGAGCAGTACTTC
TRBJ2-1	TRBD2	NA	TRBV29-1	CSAGRGLSYNEQFF	TGCAGCGCTGGCCGGGGACTATCATACAATGAGCAGTTCTTC
TRBJ1-1	NA	many	TRBV7-6	CASSLAVGTEAFF	TGTGCCAGCAGCTTAGCCGTCGGCACTGAAGCTTTCTTT
TRBJ2-1	TRBD1	many	TRBV7-9	CASSFRRQGTYNEQFF	TGTGCCAGCAGTTTCAGACGACAGGGTACCTACAATGAGCAGTTCTTC
TRBJ1-1	TRBD1	many	TRBV20-1	CSARDKGQGATAFF	TGCAGTGCTAGAGATAAGGGACAGGGGGCCACGGCTTTCTTT
TRBJ2-4	NA	many	TRBV28	CASSPASGVAKNIQYF	TGTGCCAGCAGTCCAGCGAGCGGTGTAGCCAAAAACATTCAGTACTTC
TRBJ2-1	NA	NA	TRBV7-8	CASSLRGPFNEQFF	TGTGCCAGCAGCCTGCGAGGGCCTTTTAATGAGCAGTTCTTC
TRBJ1-1	TRBD1	many	TRBV6-1	CASSEATGVRVGTGPNTEAFF	TGTGCCAGCAGTGAAGCAACAGGGGTAAGGGTGGGTACGGGCCCGAACACTGAAGCTTTCTTT
TRBJ1-1	NA	few	TRBV6-5	CASSYSWQNTEAFF	TGTGCCAGCAGTTACTCGTGGCAGAACACTGAAGCTTTCTTT
TRBJ2-1	NA	many	TRBV5-1	CASTVEPSSGHYNEQFF	TGCGCCAGCACCGTGGAACCCTCCAGCGGCCATTACAATGAGCAGTTCTTC
TRBJ2-7	NA	few	TRBV5-5	CASSPRTGAYEQYF	TGTGCCAGCAGCCCGAGGACGGGGGCCTACGAGCAGTACTTC
TRBJ2-7	NA	few	TRBV28	CASSPFSGEISYEQYF	TGTGCCAGCAGTCCTTTTAGCGGAGAGATCTCCTACGAGCAGTACTTC
TRBJ2-7	TRBD1	many	TRBV6-6	CASRTAGGGHNNEQYF	TGTGCCAGCAGGACTGCAGGGGGCGGGCATAACAACGAGCAGTACTTC
TRBJ1-2	NA	many	TRBV20-1	CSATTGLANYGYTF	TGCAGTGCGACCACAGGGTTAGCTAACTATGGCTACACCTTC
TRBJ1-1	NA	NA	TRBV20-1	CSARDLNTEAFF	TGCAGTGCTAGGGATCTGAACACTGAAGCTTTCTTT
TRBJ1-1	NA	few	TRBV5-5	CASSFGGTGTEAFF	TGTGCCAGCAGCTTCGGCGGGACTGGCACTGAAGCTTTCTTT
TRBJ2-1	NA	NA	TRBV7-6	CASSFGMFVYNEQFF	TGTGCCAGCAGCTTCGGGATGTTTGTGTACAATGAGCAGTTCTTC
TRBJ2-5	NA	many	TRBV20-1	CSARLQDFQRETQYF	TGCAGTGCTAGGTTGCAGGACTTTCAAAGGGAGACCCAGTACTTC
TRBJ2-1	TRBD1	medium-sized	TRBV6-5	CASSYRDSYNEQFF	TGTGCCAGCAGTTACAGGGACAGCTACAATGAGCAGTTCTTC
TRBJ1-2	TRBD1	few	TRBV3-1	CASSHRTGANYGYTF	TGTGCCAGCAGCCACAGGACAGGGGCTAACTATGGCTACACCTTC
TRBJ2-7	NA	many	TRBV20-1	CSASVARLSLYEQYF	TGCAGTGCTAGCGTTGCGAGACTTTCCCTCTACGAGCAGTACTTC